Listed here is a single T cell receptor beta chain. Its cognate antigen is unknown. Germline V gives CDR1 DFQATT, CDR2 SNEGSKA (reference sequence). This CDR3 region has 15 residues. This sample was taken from a study of monozygotic twins with inflammatory bowel disease. Findings of the study overall: The authors note that differing immunosuppressive treatments may have added variability to patient repertoires.

TCRdb re-called the 5' RACE reads; every CDR3 protein appears as one record, without DNA. Here the sample table reports approximately 380,000 distinct CDR3 sequences. Sequencing was carried out using blood. This TCR was sampled from a human donor with ulcerative colitis or Crohn's disease, or a healthy co-twin of an affected twin (not recorded which). The chain carries TRBV20-1 and TRBJ2-5; TCRdb calls TRBD2, which cannot be checked without DNA. This CDR3 is CSARVAATAGETQYF.